A selection of T cell receptor beta chains follows, all from one sample in a study of immune heterogeneity within non-small cell lung tumors. TCRdb passed the multiplex PCR reads through MiXCR, listing each CDR3 protein once. The sample yields roughly 4,000 distinct CDR3 sequences, 24% seen once. The sequenced sample consisted of lung tumor tissue. Receptors were obtained from a man between 50 and 59 years old with non-small cell lung cancer. Each CDR3 is given with its conserved first and last residue. Each record gives: V gene, D gene, clone size, J gene, CDR3 protein, CDR3 DNA. D genes are given only for firm matches. Size values are once, few and many counts, or a class for expanded clones, and some rows have none.

v_gene: TRBV6-1
d_gene: TRBD1
abundance: many
j_gene: TRBJ1-1
CDR3aa: CASRNTDSGQGAEAFF
CDR3nt: TGTGCCAGCAGAAACACGGACTCTGGACAGGGGGCTGAAGCTTTCTTT

v_gene: TRBV5-1
d_gene: NA
abundance: medium-sized
j_gene: TRBJ2-5
CDR3aa: CASSPLGYQETQYF
CDR3nt: TGCGCCAGCAGCCCCCTTGGGTACCAAGAGACCCAGTACTTC

v_gene: TRBV7-3
d_gene: TRBD1
abundance: medium-sized
j_gene: TRBJ2-2
CDR3aa: CASSLDGTGVTGELFF
CDR3nt: TGTGCCAGCAGCTTGGACGGGACAGGAGTCACCGGGGAGCTGTTTTTT

v_gene: TRBV4-1
d_gene: TRBD1
abundance: once
j_gene: TRBJ1-6
CDR3aa: CANNQGQGAANSPLHF
CDR3nt: TGCGCCAACAACCAGGGACAGGGGGCCGCTAATTCACCCCTCCACTTT

v_gene: TRBV5-5
d_gene: NA
abundance: many
j_gene: TRBJ1-1
CDR3aa: CASRAESLNTEAFF
CDR3nt: TGTGCCAGCAGGGCTGAATCTTTGAACACTGAAGCTTTCTTT

v_gene: TRBV6-1
d_gene: NA
abundance: many
j_gene: TRBJ1-2
CDR3aa: CASSYVDGDGGYTF
CDR3nt: TGTGCCAGCAGTTACGTGGACGGTGACGGTGGCTACACCTTC

v_gene: TRBV3-1
d_gene: NA
abundance: NA
j_gene: TRBJ1-4
CDR3aa: CASTQKRAGEKPFF
CDR3nt: TGTGCCAGCACCCAAAAGAGGGCCGGCGAAAAACCGTTTTTT

v_gene: TRBV5-8
d_gene: NA
abundance: medium-sized
j_gene: TRBJ1-3
CDR3aa: CASSLHLTDSGNTIYF
CDR3nt: TGTGCCAGCAGCTTGCACCTGACAGACTCTGGAAACACCATATATTTT

v_gene: TRBV4-2
d_gene: NA
abundance: many
j_gene: TRBJ1-3
CDR3aa: CASSQDRVSGNTIYF
CDR3nt: TGTGCCAGCAGCCAAGATCGGGTTTCCGGAAACACCATATATTTT

v_gene: TRBV20-1
d_gene: NA
abundance: medium-sized
j_gene: TRBJ1-1
CDR3aa: CSATQWATEAFF
CDR3nt: TGCAGTGCCACGCAGTGGGCCACTGAAGCTTTCTTT

v_gene: TRBV3-1
d_gene: TRBD2
abundance: many
j_gene: TRBJ2-2
CDR3aa: CASSQRTSGRSRAGELFF
CDR3nt: TGTGCCAGCAGCCAAAGGACTAGCGGGAGGAGTAGGGCCGGGGAGCTGTTTTTT

v_gene: TRBV4-3
d_gene: TRBD1
abundance: NA
j_gene: TRBJ1-5
CDR3aa: CASSHVFGQGRDYSNQPQHF
CDR3nt: TGCGCCAGCAGCCACGTGTTTGGACAGGGGCGTGATTATAGCAATCAGCCCCAGCATTTT

v_gene: TRBV2
d_gene: TRBD1
abundance: NA
j_gene: TRBJ2-7
CDR3aa: CTSSEGTGMYEQYF
CDR3nt: TGTACCAGCAGTGAAGGGACAGGGATGTACGAGCAGTACTTT

v_gene: TRBV6-4
d_gene: TRBD2
abundance: medium-sized
j_gene: TRBJ2-3
CDR3aa: CASSDSSGGADTQYF
CDR3nt: TGTGCCAGCAGTGACTCGAGCGGGGGGGCAGATACGCAGTATTTT

v_gene: TRBV29-1
d_gene: TRBD2
abundance: medium-sized
j_gene: TRBJ2-7
CDR3aa: CSVPTSGSMDEQYF
CDR3nt: TGCAGCGTGCCCACTAGCGGGAGCATGGACGAGCAGTACTTC

v_gene: TRBV6-4
d_gene: NA
abundance: medium-sized
j_gene: TRBJ1-1
CDR3aa: CASSEEKGTEAFF
CDR3nt: TGTGCCAGCAGTGAGGAAAAGGGCACTGAAGCTTTCTTT

v_gene: TRBV7-9
d_gene: NA
abundance: NA
j_gene: TRBJ2-5
CDR3aa: CASHRLSETQYF
CDR3nt: TGTGCCAGCCATCGACTCTCGGAGACCCAGTACTTC